One and the same sample provided the 13 T cell receptor beta chains below, sequenced in a study of CD8 T cells in ankylosing spondylitis. TCRdb re-called the 5' RACE reads through MiXCR, storing one row per CDR3 protein. This table has 300,000 to 350,000 distinct CDR3 sequences, under 15% appearing once. Sample: blood, either unsorted or a sorted T cell fraction (not recorded which). The source is a male donor with ankylosing spondylitis or in good health (not recorded which).

This clonotype has only a few counts. The chain is built from TRBV2 and TRBJ2-1, with 7 bases lining up with TRBD2. CDR1 SNHLY and CDR2 FYNNEI come from the germline V gene. The CDR3 spans 15 residues. V trimming: 3 bases; J trimming: 4 bases; junction bases outside the gene matches: 6. The CDR3 DNA reads TGTGCCAGCAGTGAGTCTAGCGGACATTACAATGAGCAGTTCTTC. It codes for CASSESSGHYNEQFF. The entire variable domain, with the rest obtained from reference TRBV2 and TRBJ2-1, is as follows: EPEVTQTPSHQVTQMGQEVILRCVPISNHLYFYWYRQILGQKVEFLVSFYNNEISEKSEIFDDQFSVERPDGSNFTLKIRSTKLEDSAMYFCASSESSGHYNEQFFGPGTRLTVL.

The chain is built from TRBV25-1 and TRBJ1-1; tentative D call: TRBD1 (5 bases). Trimming removed 5 bases at V and 0 bases at J, with 13 bases between. The germline V gene encodes CDR1 MGHDK and CDR2 SYGVNS. This CDR3 region has 15 residues. This CDR3 is CASSTPGFLNTEAFF. Here the CDR3 DNA reads TGTGCCAGCAGTACACCAGGGTTCTTGAACACTGAAGCTTTCTTT.

This clonotype was detected a few times. This rearrangement joins TRBV3-1 to TRBJ2-5; the D gene is possibly TRBD2 (6 bases). V was clipped by 2 bases and J by 1 base, with 11 bases between them. Per the germline V gene, CDR1 is LGHDT and CDR2 is YNNKEL (reference sequence). The CDR3 covers 15 residues. CDR3 amino acids: CASSQSQGLQETQYF. The CDR3, as DNA: TGTGCCAGCAGCCAAAGCCAGGGACTCCAAGAGACCCAGTACTTC.

The gene calls are TRBV5-1 and TRBJ1-2, with a possible D match to TRBD1 (6 bases). Germline-derived CDR1 and CDR2 are SGHRS and YFSETQ. The V end was cut by 4 bases, the J end by 4 bases, with 14 bases between. The CDR3 loop spans 14 amino acids. CDR3 amino acids: CASSATDSSYGYTF. CDR3 in DNA: TGCGCCAGCAGCGCCACGGACAGTTCCTATGGCTACACCTTC.

This clonotype was seen just once. The chain links TRBV15 to TRBJ2-5; D possibly uses TRBD1 or TRBD2 (7 bases each). Germline loops: CDR1 LNHNV, CDR2 YYDKDF (reference sequence). Trimming took 0 bases from V and 1 from J, leaving 18 bases between them. The CDR3 has 18 residues. CDR3 in amino acids: CATSRERGQGGVQETQYF. CDR3 sequence (DNA): TGTGCCACCAGCAGAGAAAGGGGCCAGGGGGGGGTCCAAGAGACCCAGTACTTC.

This clonotype was observed a handful of times. The chain's CDR3 is CASSELGQGQETQYF. The CDR3 DNA follows: TGTGCCAGCAGTGAATTAGGTCAGGGGCAAGAGACCCAGTACTTC. This chain links TRBV25-1 with TRBJ2-5; D perhaps matches TRBD1 (6 bases). This CDR3 has 15 amino acids. Germline-derived CDR1 and CDR2 are MGHDK and SYGVNS. V lost 1 base and J lost 2, with 11 bases in between.

The genes are TRBV5-6 and TRBJ2-3, with 9 bases lining up with TRBD1. V was clipped by 3 bases and J by 4 bases; unmatched bases: 9. CDR1 is SGHDT and CDR2 is YYEEEE in the germline V gene. CDR3 length: 16 amino acids. Here the CDR3 reads CASSWVDRGTADTQYF. The CDR3 coding sequence is TGTGCCAGCAGCTGGGTTGACAGGGGGACTGCAGATACGCAGTATTTT.

The gene calls are TRBV20-1 and TRBJ2-1, with TRBD2 identical over 10 bases. Trimming removed 2 bases from V and 4 bases from J; junction bases left unmatched: 8. The CDR3 totals 16 residues. Germline values: CDR1 DFQATT, CDR2 SNEGSKA (reference sequence). The chain's CDR3 is CSARRILAGVYNEQFF. The CDR3 DNA reads as TGCAGTGCTAGACGGATCCTAGCGGGAGTTTACAATGAGCAGTTCTTC.

This clonotype was seen ten or more times. Mismatch with germline at one junction end may stem from a read error. The rearrangement uses TRBV12-3 or TRBV12-4 and TRBJ1-6; 7 positions match TRBD1. The CDR3 length is 14 residues. The DNA of the CDR3 is TGCGCCAGCAGCTTGGGGACAGCTAATTCACCCCTCCACTTT. Translated: CASSLGTANSPLHF.

This sequence joins TRBV12-3 or TRBV12-4 and TRBJ2-3; TRBD1 is a possible D gene (7 bases). Trimming left V 7 bases short and J 3 bases short, with 20 bases between. This CDR3 has 16 amino acids. CDR3 coding DNA: TGTGCCAGCATCCTCCCCGGCAGGGGGGTTACAGATACGCAGTATTTT. Translating it yields CASILPGRGVTDTQYF.

The CDR3 spells CASSQETSYNEQFF. CDR3 nucleotide sequence: TGTGCCAGCAGCCAAGAGACATCATACAATGAGCAGTTCTTC. The gene calls are TRBV14 and TRBJ2-1; D not resolved. CDR1 and CDR2 (germline): SGHDN, FVKESK. This CDR3 contains 14 residues. Trimming took off 0 bases at V and 4 bases at J, with 7 bases between the two ends.

This clonotype was counted many times. The gene calls are TRBV12-3 or TRBV12-4 and TRBJ1-1; tentatively, D is TRBD1 (6 bases). The length of the CDR3 is 13 residues. The V end was cut by 6 bases, the J end by 6 bases, with 14 bases between. The CDR3 here is CASSLGGGAEAFF. The CDR3 coding sequence is TGTGCCAGCAGCCTAGGGGGGGGGGCTGAAGCTTTCTTT.

This chain connects TRBV20-1 to TRBJ2-3, with a tentative D call TRBD2 (6 bases). V dropped 4 bases and J dropped 2 bases, with 10 bases sitting between them. The germline CDR1 and CDR2 sequences are DFQATT and SNEGSKA (reference sequence). This CDR3 comprises 13 residues. CDR3 coding DNA: TGCAGTGCTACGCCTAGCGCCACAGATACGCAGTATTTT. It is translated as CSATPSATDTQYF.